The clone carrying this T cell receptor beta chain has just a few counts. Its cognate antigen is unknown. TCRdb redid the calling of the 5' RACE reads with MiXCR, one entry per CDR3 protein. The data contain 100,000 to 150,000 distinct CDR3 sequences, roughly 15% of them singletons. This sample stems from a study of CD8 T cells in ankylosing spondylitis. General study findings and limits: What appeared characteristic of ankylosing spondylitis blood was a TCR beta motif of eight highly homologous variants.

This CDR3 region has 15 residues. CDR1 and CDR2 from the germline V gene are LGHNA and YSLEER. Trimming removed 0 bases from V and 3 bases from J, with 9 bases in between. The chain couples TRBV4-3 to TRBJ1-5, with TRBD1 as a possible D gene (5 bases). The source is a male donor with ankylosing spondylitis. What was sequenced was blood, either unsorted or a sorted T cell fraction (not recorded which). The CDR3 is CASSQDSRDNQPQHF. The CDR3 bases are TGCGCCAGCAGCCAAGATTCCAGGGACAATCAGCCCCAGCATTTT.